What follows are 16 T cell receptor beta chains derived from one specimen sequenced in a study of T cell changes during pregnancy in multiple sclerosis. TCRdb's table, derived via immunoSEQ multiplex PCR, lists solely in-frame clones and lacks some. The sample holds roughly 39,000 clones, around 94% seen once. The starting material was CD4+ T cells from peripheral blood mononuclear cells, obtained before pregnancy. The receptors shown here come from a female donor with multiple sclerosis, enrolled in a pregnancy study.

The rearrangement links TRBV7-8 to TRBJ2-7; D is possibly TRBD1 (6 bases). The germline CDR1 and CDR2 sequences are SGHVS and FQNEAQ. Trimming removed 1 base from V and 2 bases from J, with 12 bases in between. This CDR3 contains 15 residues. The CDR3 nucleotides are TGTGCCAGCAGCTTAGAGGGGGACCATACCTACGAGCAGTACTTC. As protein: CASSLEGDHTYEQYF. The whole variable domain, filled in from reference TRBV7-8 and TRBJ2-7, reads GAGVSQSPRYKVAKRGQDVALRCDPISGHVSLFWYQQALGQGPEFLTYFQNEAQLDKSGLPSDRFFAERPEGSVSTLKIQRTQQEDSAVYLCASSLEGDHTYEQYFGPGTRLTVT.

V and J are TRBV4-2 and TRBJ1-2; D gene unclear. Trimming left V 2 bases short and J 1 base short, with 8 bases between. The CDR3 is 14 amino acids. The V gene's germline CDR1 is LGHNA and CDR2 YNFKEQ. CDR3 sequence: CASSQLSFNYGYTF. CDR3 DNA sequence: TGTGCCAGCAGCCAACTGTCGTTTAACTATGGCTACACCTTC.

This chain joins TRBV28 and TRBJ1-1, with D possibly TRBD1 on 5 matching bases. From germline, CDR1 is MDHEN and CDR2 SYDVKM. This CDR3 is built from 15 residues. V lost 4 bases, J lost 3 bases, and 15 bases lay in between. CDR3 DNA sequence: TGTGCCAGCAGTTCCCCCCCTAGGGGTGACACTGAAGCTTTCTTT. Amino acid sequence: CASSSPPRGDTEAFF.

V gene TRBV7-9 combines with J gene TRBJ2-1, with D maybe TRBD1 (6 bases). The CDR3 consists of 15 residues. Germline V gene sequence: CDR1 SEHNR, CDR2 FQNEAQ (reference sequence). With 5 bases removed from V and 7 bases from J, the gap between germline ends came to 18 bases. CDR3 region: CASSPTGLIRNEQFF. The DNA for the CDR3 is TGTGCCAGCAGCCCCACAGGGTTAATCAGGAATGAGCAGTTCTTC.

The V call is TRBV2, the J call TRBJ1-6; D is possibly TRBD1 (6 bases). Germline CDR1 and CDR2: SNHLY and FYNNEI. Deletions cut 6 bases from V and 10 bases from J, with 22 bases between. The CDR3 consists of 16 residues. CDR3 sequence reads: CASSPRGGSGQSPLHF. CDR3 bases: TGTGCCAGCAGCCCTCGAGGGGGATCCGGCCAGTCACCCCTCCACTTT.

The chain is built from TRBV30 and TRBJ1-4, with 7 positions matching TRBD1. Trimming removed 8 bases from V and 0 bases from J; junction bases left unmatched: 6. Germline V gene sequence: CDR1 GTSNPN, CDR2 SVGIG (reference sequence). This CDR3 comprises 14 residues. The CDR3 sequence is CAGTVLATNEKLFF. The CDR3 DNA follows: TGTGCCGGGACAGTCCTAGCAACTAATGAAAAACTGTTTTTT.

The J gene is TRBJ1-1, the V gene TRBV5-6, with D unresolved. Germline V gene lookup returns CDR1 SGHDT and CDR2 YYEEEE. Deletions cut 4 bases from V and 0 bases from J, with 10 bases between. The CDR3 has 14 amino acids. The CDR3 sequence: CASSPGSMNTEAFF. As DNA, the CDR3 is TGTGCCAGCAGCCCGGGGTCCATGAACACTGAAGCTTTCTTT. Variable domain in full (rest from reference TRBV5-6 and TRBJ1-1): DAGVTQSPTHLIKTRGQQVTLRCSPKSGHDTVSWYQQALGQGPQFIFQYYEEEERQRGNFPDRFSGHQFPNYSSELNVNALLLGDSALYLCASSPGSMNTEAFFGQGTRLTVV.

In DNA, the CDR3 is TGTGCCAGCAGTCTCGTCCTAAGGAGGACCGGGGAGCTGTTTTTT. It specifies CASSLVLRRTGELFF. The chain has TRBV11-2 and TRBJ2-2, with TRBD2 as a possible D gene (5 bases). The CDR3 extends over 15 amino acids. Trimming removed 6 bases at V and 5 bases at J, with 16 bases between. CDR1 is SGHAT and CDR2 is FQNNGV in the germline V gene.

The chain uses TRBV18 and TRBJ2-7, with 16 bases matching TRBD2. Per the germline V gene, CDR1 is KGHSH and CDR2 is LQKENI. Trimming removed 6 bases from V and 4 bases from J; junction bases left unmatched: 12. CDR3 size: 18 residues. In DNA form, the CDR3 reads TGTGCCAGCTCGCCCGACCCGGGACTAGCGGGAGGGCCTTACGAGCAGTACTTC. This encodes CASSPDPGLAGGPYEQYF.

This sequence joins TRBV27 and TRBJ2-3, with TRBD2 identical over 10 bases. The germline V gene has CDR1 MNHEY and CDR2 SMNVEV (reference sequence). V was clipped by 2 bases and J by 3 bases; unmatched bases: 5. This CDR3 has 16 amino acids. CDR3 in amino acids: CASSLGVAGGTDTQYF. The DNA of the CDR3 is TGTGCCAGCAGTTTAGGGGTAGCGGGAGGAACAGATACGCAGTATTTT.

This rearrangement joins TRBV4-1 to TRBJ2-1; 10 bases agree with TRBD2. V was pared by 5 bases and J by 3 bases, with 4 bases of the junction left unmatched. The germline CDR1 and CDR2 sequences are MGHRA and YSYEKL. The CDR3 has 15 amino acids. The CDR3 nucleotides read TGCGCCAGCAGCTCCTTAGCGGGAGGCTACAATGAGCAGTTCTTC. Encoded protein: CASSSLAGGYNEQFF.

J is TRBJ2-5 and V is TRBV9, with TRBD2 as a possible D gene (6 bases). The DNA end lines up better with TRBJ2-7; the J call may be wrong. CDR3 size: 15 residues. Germline CDR1 and CDR2: SGDLS and YYNGEE. The CDR3 loop reads CASSVGREGSYEQYF. The CDR3 coding sequence is TGTGCCAGCAGCGTAGGGCGGGAAGGCTCCTACGAGCAGTACTTC.

The chain couples TRBV5-1 to TRBJ1-2; 10 bases line up with TRBD1. V trimming: 4 bases; J trimming: 5 bases; junction bases outside the gene matches: 8. The V gene's germline CDR1 is SGHRS and CDR2 YFSETQ. This CDR3 has 15 residues. CDR3 DNA: TGCGCCAGCAGCCGCGGGACAGGGGCAGGGTATGGCTACACCTTC. Its protein product is CASSRGTGAGYGYTF. Looking up the rest from reference TRBV5-1 and TRBJ1-2 gives the full variable domain: KAGVTQTPRYLIKTRGQQVTLSCSPISGHRSVSWYQQTPGQGLQFLFEYFSETQRNKGNFPGRFSGRQFSNSRSEMNVSTLELGDSALYLCASSRGTGAGYGYTFGSGTRLTVV.

V is TRBV7-2 and J is TRBJ2-2, with TRBD2 identical over 9 bases. The CDR3 has 15 residues. CDR1 is SGHTA, CDR2 FQGNSA, per germline. The V and J ends lost 5 bases and 4 bases, in that order; junction bases with no gene match: 5. CDR3 protein: CASSVSGRATGELFF. CDR3 coding DNA: TGTGCCAGCAGCGTTAGCGGGAGAGCCACCGGGGAGCTGTTTTTT. The full variable domain, with the rest looked up from reference TRBV7-2 and TRBJ2-2, is GAGVSQSPSNKVTEKGKDVELRCDPISGHTALYWYRQSLGQGLEFLIYFQGNSAPDKSGLPSDRFSAERTGGSVSTLTIQRTQQEDSAVYLCASSVSGRATGELFFGEGSRLTVL.

The V and J genes are TRBV30 and TRBJ1-2; 8 nucleotides align to TRBD1. The J segment lost 7 bases and the V segment lost 1 base, leaving 8 bases of the junction unmatched. Germline CDR1 and CDR2: GTSNPN and SVGIG (reference sequence). The CDR3 is 14 residues long. The CDR3 is CAWSGGRGPIGYTF. CDR3 DNA: TGTGCCTGGAGTGGTGGCAGGGGGCCAATTGGCTACACCTTC.

V gene TRBV2 combines with J gene TRBJ2-1, with a tentative D call TRBD1 (6 bases). Trimming removed 3 bases at V and 6 bases at J, with 9 bases between. CDR1 and CDR2 (germline): SNHLY, FYNNEI. The CDR3 is 13 amino acids. This CDR3 reads CASSDRGSNEQFF. The CDR3 DNA sequence: TGTGCCAGCAGTGACAGGGGTTCCAATGAGCAGTTCTTC.